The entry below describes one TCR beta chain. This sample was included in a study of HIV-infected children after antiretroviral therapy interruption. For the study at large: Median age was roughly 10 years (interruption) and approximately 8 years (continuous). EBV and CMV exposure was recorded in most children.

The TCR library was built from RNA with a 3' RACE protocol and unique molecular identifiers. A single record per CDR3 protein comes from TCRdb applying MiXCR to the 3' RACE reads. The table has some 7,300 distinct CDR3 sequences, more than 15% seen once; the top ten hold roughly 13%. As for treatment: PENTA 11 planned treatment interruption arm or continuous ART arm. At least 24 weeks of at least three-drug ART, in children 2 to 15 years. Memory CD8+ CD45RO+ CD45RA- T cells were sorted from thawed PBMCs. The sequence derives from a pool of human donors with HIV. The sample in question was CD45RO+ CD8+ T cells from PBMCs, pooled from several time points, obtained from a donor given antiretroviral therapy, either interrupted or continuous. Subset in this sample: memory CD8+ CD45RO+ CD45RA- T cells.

CDR3 coding DNA: TGTGCCAGCAGTTACTCGAATCCAGGGAACAATGAGCAGTTCTTC. Translated: CASSYSNPGNNEQFF. The rearrangement links TRBV6-5 to TRBJ2-1, with TRBD1 as a possible D gene (5 bases). Trimming took off 0 bases at V and 5 bases at J, with 11 bases between the two ends. Germline values: CDR1 MNHEY, CDR2 SVGAGI. The CDR3 runs 15 residues.